Each of the 7 T cell receptor beta chains below was sequenced from the same sample in a study of blood T cell repertoires in COVID-19. Assay used: immunoSEQ multiplex PCR; TCRdb lists only in-frame clones, some missing. In the table there are approximately 280,000 clones, less than 85% of which are singletons. Sequencing used peripheral blood. These receptors all come from a human donor with COVID-19, enrolled during active disease. The donor label of this sample is uncertain.

The rearrangement links TRBV6-5 to TRBJ1-4, with 7 bases matching TRBD1. V lost 4 bases and J lost 7; bases outside the gene matches: 6. The CDR3 extends over 14 amino acids. CDR1 and CDR2 (germline): MNHEY, SVGAGI. CDR3 amino acids: CASSLEGAGEKLFF. The CDR3 nucleotides read TGTGCCAGCAGTTTAGAGGGGGCGGGTGAAAAACTGTTTTTT.

This clone came up once. The chain carries TRBV11-3 and TRBJ2-1; 10 bases are a match to TRBD2. Germline V CDR1 and CDR2: SGHNT, YENEEA. V trimming: 3 bases; J trimming: 0 bases; junction bases outside the gene matches: 8. The CDR3 length is 18 residues. For the CDR3, the DNA is TGTGCCAGCAGCTTGTTTGGTTCTAGCGGGAGCTCCTACAATGAGCAGTTCTTC. The encoded protein is CASSLFGSSGSSYNEQFF.

The rearrangement links TRBV15 to TRBJ1-1; D uncertain. V was pared by 8 bases and J by 3 bases, with 13 bases between. The CDR3 covers 13 residues. CDR1 is LNHNV and CDR2 is YYDKDF in the germline V gene (reference sequence). CDR3 sequence (DNA): TGTGCCACCTCTTATGGCCGGGACACTGAAGCTTTCTTT. It translates to CATSYGRDTEAFF.

This clone has only a few counts. J is TRBJ1-6 and V is TRBV9; 11 positions agree with TRBD1. This CDR3 region has 14 residues. Per germline, CDR1 SGDLS and CDR2 YYNGEE. V shed 3 bases, J shed 11 bases, and the junction held 4 bases outside the gene matches. Here the CDR3 reads CASSATDRGPPLHF. In nucleotides, the CDR3 is TGTGCCAGCAGCGCCACGGACAGGGGGCCACCCCTCCACTTT.

The V gene is TRBV5-1, the J gene TRBJ1-4, with no clear D. The V end was cut by 4 bases, the J end by 8 bases, with 18 bases between. CDR1 and CDR2 from the germline V gene are SGHRS and YFSETQ. CDR3 length equals 15 residues. This CDR3 reads CASSTDTPAREKLFF. CDR3 DNA: TGCGCCAGCAGCACCGACACGCCGGCAAGGGAAAAACTGTTTTTT.

The chain links TRBV3-1 (or the pseudogene TRBV3-2) to TRBJ2-1; TRBD2 matches 12 bases. The V segment lost 2 bases and the J segment 10 bases; nucleotides outside the gene matches: 9. The germline gives CDR1 LGHDT, CDR2 YNNKEL (reference sequence). The CDR3 is made up of 16 amino acids. The CDR3 loop is CASSQSLLAGGEEQFF. The CDR3 DNA sequence: TGTGCCAGCAGCCAATCCTTACTAGCGGGAGGCGAAGAGCAGTTCTTC.

The chain has TRBV4-2 and TRBJ2-1; 9 bases line up with TRBD2. The CDR3 runs to 15 residues. Germline-derived CDR1 and CDR2 are LGHNA and YNFKEQ. V trimming: 0 bases; J trimming: 5 bases; junction bases outside the gene matches: 2. The CDR3 loop reads CASSQDAGGHNEQFF. The DNA of the CDR3 is TGTGCCAGCAGCCAAGATGCGGGAGGGCACAATGAGCAGTTCTTC.